This T cell receptor (beta chain) was obtained from a study of T cells after yellow fever vaccination. A single record per CDR3 protein comes from TCRdb applying MiXCR to the 5' RACE reads. Of roughly 330,000 distinct CDR3 sequences in the sample, 4% are singletons; the top ten hold around 24%. Unmatched junction bases numbered 12, after V lost 6 bases and J lost 3 bases. CDR1 is WSHSY and CDR2 is SAAADI in the germline V gene. The CDR3 is made up of 18 amino acids. This clonotype has only a few counts. This specimen was PBMCs, taken 5 days after the yellow fever booster vaccination. This TCR came from a man between 18 and 29 years old who received the YFV17D yellow fever vaccine. The chain links TRBV10-2 to TRBJ1-3; 12 bases are shared with TRBD1. CDR3 coding DNA: TGCGCCAGCAGGTCCGGGACAGGGGGCCTCTCGGGTGGAAACACCATATATTTT. Encoded protein: CASRSGTGGLSGGNTIYF.